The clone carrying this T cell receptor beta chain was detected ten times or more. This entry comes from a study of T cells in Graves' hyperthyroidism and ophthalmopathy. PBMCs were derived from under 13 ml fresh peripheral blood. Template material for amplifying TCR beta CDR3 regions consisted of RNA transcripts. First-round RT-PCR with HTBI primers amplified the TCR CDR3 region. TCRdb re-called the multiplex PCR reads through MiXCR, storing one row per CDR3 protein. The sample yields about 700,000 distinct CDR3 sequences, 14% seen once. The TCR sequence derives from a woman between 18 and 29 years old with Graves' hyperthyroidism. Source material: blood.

This chain's CDR3 is CAWSRLNTGELFF. For the CDR3, the DNA is TGTGCCTGGTCCCGTCTTAACACCGGGGAGCTGTTTTTT. The chain recombines TRBV30 with TRBJ2-2; D call uncertain. This CDR3 has 13 amino acids. Germline-derived CDR1 and CDR2 are GTSNPN and SVGIG (reference sequence). V was clipped by 5 bases and J by 2 bases, with 9 bases between them.